The present TCR beta chain was sequenced within a study of Graves' ophthalmopathy and Graves' hyperthyroidism. At the level of the study: Peripheral blood samples were taken at initial diagnosis, before any treatment.

Points from the study as a whole: Discriminating ophthalmopathy from stable hyperthyroidism, a 13-signature model attained a sensitivity of over 85% and a specificity of about 81%. The authors also found most expanded thyroid clonotypes above 0.001 frequency in blood.

The germline gives CDR1 DFQATT, CDR2 SNEGSKA (reference sequence). There are 14 residues in the CDR3. V was pared by 3 bases and J by 0 bases, with 11 bases between. Patients were left out if they had other autoimmune diseases, uncontrolled infections, pregnancy or lactation. CDR3 regions of TCR beta were amplified from RNA transcripts. First-round RT-PCR employed HTBI primers, with a second-round multiplex PCR after it. TCRdb re-derived calls from the multiplex PCR reads in MiXCR, one entry per CDR3 protein. The sample gives about 220,000 distinct CDR3 sequences, roughly 21% of which show up once; roughly 45% is in the top ten. This clonotype was observed many times. Antigen specificity is unknown.

This receptor was obtained from a woman aged 50 to 60 with Graves' ophthalmopathy. The chain couples TRBV20-1 to TRBJ1-1; no clear D gene. The sample taken for sequencing was peripheral blood. CDR3 region: CSARGGIMNTEAFF. CDR3 DNA sequence: TGCAGTGCTAGGGGCGGGATTATGAACACTGAAGCTTTCTTT.